The 30 T cell receptor beta chains below come from one sample, sequenced in a study of T cells in Graves' hyperthyroidism and ophthalmopathy. RNA transcripts yielded amplified TCR beta CDR3 regions. In the first-round RT-PCR of the TCR CDR3, the HTBI primer set was used. TCRdb ran MiXCR on the multiplex PCR reads and lists one entry per CDR3 protein. The sample lists a few hundred thousand distinct CDR3 sequences; roughly 15% were seen once. Sequencing was carried out using blood. These receptors originate from a woman aged 40 to 55 with Graves' ophthalmopathy.

This clonotype has a count of ten or more. This chain links TRBV18 with TRBJ2-7; D is perhaps TRBD2 (5 bases). CDR1 and CDR2 from the germline V gene are KGHSH and LQKENI. Trimming took off 3 bases at V and 5 bases at J, with 14 bases between the two ends. There are 14 residues in the CDR3. The CDR3 coding sequence is TGTGCCAGCTCACCGGGGTTGCGGGTAGACGAGCAGTACTTC. Translation gives CASSPGLRVDEQYF.

This clonotype was detected many times. The rearrangement joins TRBV18 to TRBJ2-3; the D is unclear. The V and J ends lost 0 bases and 1 base respectively, with 8 bases between them. The CDR3 spans 15 residues. Germline CDR1 KGHSH, CDR2 LQKENI. The CDR3, as DNA: TGTGCCAGCTCACCACCGGTACTACGCACAGATACGCAGTATTTT. As protein: CASSPPVLRTDTQYF.

This clonotype was observed a single time. The chain is built from TRBV6-1 and TRBJ2-3; TRBD2 agrees at 11 bases. Looked up from germline, CDR1 is MNHNS and CDR2 is SASEGT. CDR3 length: 15 amino acids. The V and J ends lost 4 bases and 5 bases, in that order; junction bases with no gene match: 5. The chain's CDR3 is CASSVTSGSGDTQYF. CDR3 nucleotide sequence: TGTGCCAGCAGTGTAACTAGCGGGAGCGGAGATACGCAGTATTTT.

This clonotype was seen repeatedly, ten times or more. This chain links TRBV6-1 with TRBJ1-1; D call uncertain. V gave up 7 bases and J gave up 4 bases, with 19 bases separating them. This CDR3 has 15 amino acids. The germline V gene has CDR1 MNHNS and CDR2 SASEGT. In DNA, the CDR3 is TGTGCCAGCAACCCAAAAAGGGAAGGCGGCACTGAAGCTTTCTTT. Translating it yields CASNPKREGGTEAFF.

This clonotype was seen repeatedly, ten times or more. This chain uses TRBV2 with TRBJ2-3; D remains unclear. CDR1 and CDR2 from the germline V gene are SNHLY and FYNNEI. This CDR3 contains 14 residues. Trimming shortened V by 4 bases and J by 7 bases, and 15 bases separated the two germline ends. The CDR3 spells CASSGGPLGNTQYF. CDR3 DNA: TGTGCCAGCAGTGGGGGTCCATTGGGAAATACGCAGTATTTT.

This clonotype was recorded a few times. This chain links TRBV7-8 with TRBJ1-2; D possibly corresponds to TRBD1 (6 bases). The CDR3 is made up of 14 amino acids. V lost 4 bases and J 1 base, leaving 10 bases between the germline ends. Germline V lookup: CDR1 SGHVS, CDR2 FQNEAQ. CDR3 protein: CASSSRTDNYGYTF. The DNA of the CDR3 is TGTGCCAGCAGCTCCAGGACAGATAACTATGGCTACACCTTC.

On this clonotype itself: At one of its ends the junction is not consistent with the germline gene, which may arise from a read error. The chain has TRBV29-1 and TRBJ2-5, with 8 bases lining up with TRBD1. CDR3 length: 13 amino acids. Germline V gene lookup returns CDR1 SQVTM and CDR2 ANQGSEA. CDR3 sequence reads: CSVGQGGGQTPYF. For the CDR3, the DNA is TGCAGCGTCGGACAGGGAGGTGGTCAGACCCCGTACTTC.

This clonotype was picked up a small number of times. V is TRBV7-9 and J is TRBJ2-3; no definite D call. Germline lookup yields CDR1 SEHNR and CDR2 FQNEAQ (reference sequence). This CDR3 has 17 residues. V shed 2 bases and J shed 0 bases, with 15 bases lying between them. In DNA form, the CDR3 reads TGTGCCAGCAGCTTAATTTCTGGCGGCGAAAGCACAGATACGCAGTATTTT. It yields the protein CASSLISGGESTDTQYF.

This clonotype has just a few counts. This chain joins TRBV18 and TRBJ2-1; the D is unclear. Trimming removed 2 bases at V and 4 bases at J, with 9 bases between. CDR3 length: 14 amino acids. In germline, CDR1 is KGHSH, CDR2 LQKENI. CDR3 coding DNA: TGTGCCAGCTCACCAGGGCAGAGATACAATGAGCAGTTCTTC. Its translation is CASSPGQRYNEQFF.

This clonotype was observed a few times. This chain links TRBV2 with TRBJ1-2; D is unresolved. Trimming took 3 bases from V and 4 from J, leaving 15 bases between them. This CDR3 is 15 amino acids long. Germline lookup yields CDR1 SNHLY and CDR2 FYNNEI. In DNA form, the CDR3 reads TGTGCCAGCAGTGACTTCGGCAGGAACGGCTATGGCTACACCTTC. Translated: CASSDFGRNGYGYTF.

The table lists this clonotype with many counts. This CDR3 reads CAWSVDRDSPLHF. CDR3 nucleotide sequence: TGTGCCTGGAGCGTGGACAGGGACTCACCCCTCCACTTT. J is TRBJ1-6 and V is TRBV30; the match to TRBD1 covers 8 bases. Germline CDR1 reads GTSNPN; CDR2 reads SVGIG (reference sequence). This CDR3 has 13 residues. With 3 bases clipped from V and 10 bases from J, the junction kept 5 bases outside the gene matches.

As to this clonotype: A much bigger clone sits one base away, suggesting this may be a read error. In DNA form, the CDR3 reads TGTGCCGGCAGGCCCGGGACTAGCGGGGCCAATGAGCAGTTCTTC. It specifies CAGRPGTSGANEQFF. The chain couples TRBV6-2 or TRBV6-3 to TRBJ2-1, with 13 nucleotides matching TRBD2. CDR1 and CDR2 from the germline V gene are MNHEY and SVGEGT. The CDR3 runs 15 residues.

The genes are TRBV10-3 and TRBJ2-2; either TRBD1 or TRBD2 may fit D (5 bases each). The germline gives CDR1 ENHRY, CDR2 SYGVKD. This CDR3 spans 18 amino acids. The V end lost 7 bases, the J end lost 6 bases, and 27 bases lay between the germline ends. As DNA, the CDR3 is TGTGCCATCAAAGAGGGCAGGGTCTATTATTCGTTAGCCGGGGAGCTGTTTTTT. Translation: CAIKEGRVYYSLAGELFF.

The chain is built from TRBV3-1 and TRBJ2-1; D might be TRBD2 (6 bases). V shed 0 bases and J shed 6 bases, with 18 bases lying between them. The CDR3 contains 17 residues. Germline loops: CDR1 LGHDT, CDR2 YNNKEL (reference sequence). This chain's CDR3 is CASSQDRLGGGTNEQFF. The CDR3 bases are TGTGCCAGCAGCCAAGACCGACTAGGTGGTGGGACCAATGAGCAGTTCTTC.

This clonotype was counted only a few times. This sequence joins TRBV4-1 and TRBJ2-2; D uncertain. The germline V gene encodes CDR1 MGHRA and CDR2 YSYEKL. The CDR3 is 16 residues long. V was cut by 1 base and J by 0 bases, with 9 bases left in between. The CDR3, as DNA: TGCGCCAGCAGCCAAGGGGGATCGGCGAACACCGGGGAGCTGTTTTTT. Amino acids: CASSQGGSANTGELFF.

The chain links TRBV5-1 to TRBJ2-5, with D tentatively TRBD2 (6 bases). CDR1 is SGHRS and CDR2 is YFSETQ in the germline V gene. The V end lost 1 base, the J end lost 4 bases, and 14 bases lay between the germline ends. There are 15 residues in the CDR3. DNA of the CDR3: TGCGCCAGCAGCTTGACGGGGGAAAGGCTAGAGACCCAGTACTTC. Its protein is CASSLTGERLETQYF.

This clonotype was counted between two and nine times. This chain uses TRBV7-2 with TRBJ2-7; a possible D gene is TRBD2 (6 bases). Germline CDR1 and CDR2: SGHTA and FQGNSA. Trimming left V 3 bases short and J 4 bases short, with 16 bases between. CDR3 length: 15 residues. In DNA form, the CDR3 reads TGTGCCAGCAGCTTGAGCCGGGGGATGGGGTACGAGCAGTACTTC. Translation: CASSLSRGMGYEQYF.

The gene calls are TRBV29-1 and TRBJ1-1; no reliable D call. V dropped 8 bases and J dropped 5 bases, with 12 bases sitting between them. In germline, CDR1 is SQVTM, CDR2 ANQGSEA. There are 11 residues in the CDR3. Written as DNA, the CDR3 is TGCAGCTTCTCGCAGTGGACTGAAGCTTTCTTT. This codes for CSFSQWTEAFF.

This rearrangement joins TRBV20-1 to TRBJ2-7; TRBD2 agrees at 12 bases. CDR1 DFQATT and CDR2 SNEGSKA come from the germline V gene (reference sequence). V lost 5 bases, J lost 2 bases, and 10 bases stayed unmatched. The length of the CDR3 is 16 residues. The CDR3: CSAATSGSPDPYEQYF. CDR3 nucleotides: TGCAGTGCTGCGACTAGCGGGAGTCCGGACCCCTACGAGCAGTACTTC.

This clonotype was observed at least ten times. The V and J genes are TRBV5-1 and TRBJ1-1; D is ambiguous. The CDR3 is 13 residues long. Between the trimmed V and J ends, which lost 0 bases and 4 bases, there was a span of 7 bases. CDR1 and CDR2 (germline): SGHRS, YFSETQ. DNA of the CDR3: TGCGCCAGCAGCTTGGGGTTCCCCACTGAAGCTTTCTTT. This gives the protein CASSLGFPTEAFF.

This chain links TRBV6-1 with TRBJ1-1, with 7 bases aligning to TRBD1. CDR1 is MNHNS and CDR2 is SASEGT in the germline V gene. Germline trimming cut 5 bases from V and 0 bases from J; bases unmatched to any gene: 9. The CDR3 loop spans 16 amino acids. Here the CDR3 reads CASSPRQGPMNTEAFF. DNA for the CDR3: TGTGCCAGCAGTCCACGACAGGGACCCATGAACACTGAAGCTTTCTTT.

This CDR3 reads CASSLWSGNTIYF. The CDR3 DNA reads as TGTGCCAGCAGTTTATGGTCTGGAAACACCATATATTTT. This sequence joins TRBV28 and TRBJ1-3; D call uncertain. The germline V gene has CDR1 MDHEN and CDR2 SYDVKM. This CDR3 region has 13 residues. Deletions cut 0 bases from V and 1 base from J, with 1 base between.

This clonotype was seen more than once but under ten times. This sequence joins TRBV12-3 or TRBV12-4 and TRBJ2-6; 7 nucleotides match TRBD1. V was clipped by 6 bases and J by 0 bases; unmatched bases: 11. CDR3 length: 18 residues. The CDR3: CASSKYRGPSSGANVLTF. In DNA, the CDR3 is TGTGCCAGCAGCAAATACAGGGGACCCAGCTCTGGGGCCAACGTCCTGACTTTC.

This clonotype was observed a few times. CDR3 region: CASSFGTSGRGVATQYF. Written as DNA, the CDR3 is TGTGCCAGCAGCTTCGGGACTAGCGGGAGAGGGGTGGCTACGCAGTATTTT. The gene calls are TRBV7-2 and TRBJ2-3, with TRBD2 identical over 14 bases. The ends lost 3 bases at V and 8 bases at J; junction bases unmatched: 10. The CDR3 consists of 17 residues. From germline, CDR1 is SGHTA and CDR2 FQGNSA.

This chain joins TRBV5-6 and TRBJ2-7; TRBD2 might be the D (6 bases). CDR3 length: 14 amino acids. From germline, CDR1 is SGHDT and CDR2 YYEEEE. Trimming took off 2 bases at V and 4 bases at J, with 13 bases between the two ends. The CDR3 region is CASSLWGEYYEQYF. CDR3 bases: TGTGCCAGCAGCTTATGGGGGGAGTATTACGAGCAGTACTTC.

There are many counts of this clonotype. The chain joins TRBV7-2 to TRBJ2-3, with 10 bases matching TRBD2. The V gene's germline CDR1 is SGHTA and CDR2 FQGNSA. The V and J ends lost 4 bases and 1 base, in that order; junction bases with no gene match: 5. This CDR3 contains 16 residues. In DNA form, the CDR3 reads TGTGCCAGCAGCTATACAGGGACTAGCGGCACAGATACGCAGTATTTT. Translated: CASSYTGTSGTDTQYF.

This clonotype came up many times. The chain joins TRBV28 to TRBJ2-5; 8 bases are a match to TRBD1. Germline-derived CDR1 and CDR2 are MDHEN and SYDVKM. There are 12 residues in the CDR3. J gave up 5 bases and V 7 bases, and 3 bases lay outside the gene matches. Written as DNA, the CDR3 is TGTGCCAGCACCGACAGGGGTGAGACCCAGTACTTC. It yields the protein CASTDRGETQYF.

V usage is TRBV14 and J usage is TRBJ2-2; tentative D call: TRBD2 (5 bases). Looked up from germline, CDR1 is SGHDN and CDR2 is FVKESK. V dropped 6 bases and J dropped 2 bases, with 13 bases sitting between them. The CDR3 has 15 residues. CDR3 sequence: CASSALAGNTGELFF. The CDR3 DNA reads as TGTGCCAGCAGTGCTCTAGCAGGCAACACCGGGGAGCTGTTTTTT.

This clonotype was seen repeatedly, ten times or more. This chain connects TRBV5-1 to TRBJ2-7; 11 nucleotides agree with TRBD2. CDR1 and CDR2 from the germline V gene are SGHRS and YFSETQ. CDR3 length: 14 amino acids. The V segment lost 6 bases and the J segment 6 bases; nucleotides outside the gene matches: 8. The DNA for the CDR3 is TGCGCCAGCACTTTAGGGACTAGCGGCCTCGAGCAGTACTTC. Its translation: CASTLGTSGLEQYF.

This clonotype was observed at least ten times. The J gene is TRBJ1-5, the V gene TRBV12-3 or TRBV12-4; the match to TRBD1 covers 9 bases. This CDR3 comprises 21 residues. V was pared by 0 bases and J by 0 bases, with 15 bases of the junction left unmatched. CDR3 nucleotide sequence: TGTGCCAGCAGTTTAGCCCCTCCCCGGGGACAGGGACGAGATAGCAATCAGCCCCAGCATTTT. Translation gives CASSLAPPRGQGRDSNQPQHF.